This T cell receptor beta chain was identified in a study of blood T cell repertoires in COVID-19 (dated by TCRdb to about 2020). Regarding the study in general: Collaborator samples came from the United States, Italy and Spain and covered acute and convalescent phases of COVID-19. The prospective study material was composed of cDNA or gDNA derived from T cells, B-cell-depleted T cells, or PBMCs. The samples were drawn from two sources: the first 160 participants of the ongoing ImmuneRACE study, and 1,200 or so subjects contributed by 6 global collaborators. The repertoires were released in a freely available public database meant as a resource for research on the immune response to SARS-CoV-2. Where HLA class I and class II types were available, the types were taken from metadata supplied by the sample provider, not from assay-based typing. Nearly every sample came with metadata listing a de-identified subject ID, COVID-19 status, age in years and sex. Deeply sampled blood TCRbeta repertoires from subjects exposed to, actively infected with, or recovered from COVID-19 were included in the dataset. Beyond this particular receptor, the publication reports: The amount of clinical and demographic metadata varied by source and participant and was provided uncurated.

The immunoSEQ Assay, a bias-controlled multiplex PCR, was used to amplify TCRbeta CDR3 regions from genomic DNA. Regarding the original processing steps: The number of nucleated cells in each sample was estimated from the amplification of reference gene primers within the assay. To quantify the absolute abundance of each unique TCRbeta CDR3 rearrangement, sequence reads were collapsed and filtered. Productive Simpson clonality was computed per sample as the square root of Simpson's diversity index over productive rearrangements. TCRdb holds this immuneACCESS table with in-frame rearrangements only. Some clones are missing; in checked studies, unresolved V genes explain under half, and the rest has no known cause. The V and J calls and clone size were taken over from that table, and D and trimming were inferred from the DNA. The sample table records about 82,000 clones; 70% to 90% of these occur just once. The top ten clones comprise under 20% of the sample.

As regards this clone: Its antigen is still unknown. Base qualities are not provided; no much larger clone lies one nucleotide away.

Each collaborating institution followed its own protocols to collect whole blood in K2EDTA tubes. For TCRbeta analysis, collaborators shipped samples in one of three forms: frozen whole blood, isolated PBMCs, or DNA extracted from either of those sample types. The germline V gene (reference sequence) specifies MNHEY as CDR1 and SMNVEV as CDR2. The CDR3 spans 16 residues, from the cysteine through the phenylalanine. Only the CDR3 portion is preserved as DNA: 48 bases, with reading frame beginning at the first base. The germline V end is reduced by 6 bases and the J end by 1 base; junction bases left unmatched: 7.

Specimen: peripheral blood. This TCR derives from an elderly man with active or convalescent COVID-19. The V and J genes are TRBV27 and TRBJ2-2; TRBD2 lines up with 8 middle nucleotides. The DNA reads as follows: TGTGCCAGCAGCGGAGCGGGGGCTAAGAACACCGGGGAGCTGTTTTTT. It specifies CASSGAGAKNTGELFF.